One and the same sample provided the 27 T cell receptor beta chains below, sequenced in a study of technical replicates of blood from several donors. Some clones are missing from TCRdb's copy, which holds only in-frame ones; the method was immunoSEQ multiplex PCR. The sample yields 75,000 to 95,000 clones, around 93% seen once. Sample: T cells isolated from PBMCs. These receptors were obtained from a human donor in good health.

This clone was seen once. This rearrangement joins TRBV7-7 to TRBJ2-4; D gene uncertain. Germline V CDR1 and CDR2: SSHAT, FNYEAQ (reference sequence). This CDR3 has 14 residues. Trimming took off 2 bases at V and 7 bases at J, with 12 bases between the two ends. The CDR3 sequence: CASSLRAMGNIQYF. DNA of the CDR3: TGTGCCAGCAGCTTACGTGCTATGGGCAACATTCAGTACTTC.

V and J are TRBV19 and TRBJ2-4; D possibly corresponds to TRBD1 (5 bases). The CDR3 sequence is 16 residues long. Between the trimmed V and J ends, which lost 5 bases and 0 bases, there was a span of 14 bases. CDR1 and CDR2 (germline): LNHDA, SQIVND (reference sequence). CDR3 sequence: CASSQGFVGAKNIQYF. Written as DNA, the CDR3 is TGTGCCAGTAGTCAGGGTTTTGTAGGAGCCAAAAACATTCAGTACTTC.

This sequence joins TRBV5-1 and TRBJ2-3; D remains ambiguous. Germline V gene lookup returns CDR1 SGHRS and CDR2 YFSETQ. The germline V and J ends were trimmed by 6 bases and 5 bases, with 13 bases remaining between them. The CDR3 is 13 amino acids. CDR3 sequence (DNA): TGCGCCAGCAAACCCCAGGAACGAGATACGCAGTATTTT. It specifies CASKPQERDTQYF.

The V call is TRBV2, the J call TRBJ2-4; 10 nucleotides match TRBD1. J lost 10 bases, V lost 6 bases, and 9 bases had no gene match. Germline CDR1 is SNHLY and CDR2 is FYNNEI. CDR3 size: 14 residues. The CDR3 loop reads CASRQTGGSEIQYF. CDR3 DNA sequence: TGTGCCAGCAGGCAGACAGGGGGCTCAGAAATTCAGTACTTC.

This clone was seen just once. V and J are TRBV18 and TRBJ1-5; no clear D gene. Germline CDR1 is KGHSH and CDR2 is LQKENI. The V and J ends lost 3 bases and 1 base respectively, with 13 bases between them. The length of the CDR3 is 16 residues. CDR3 coding DNA: TGTGCCAGCTCACCCGCGGGAACGCGGAGCAATCAGCCCCAGCATTTT. It codes for CASSPAGTRSNQPQHF.

The rearrangement links TRBV9 to TRBJ2-1; D perhaps matches TRBD2 (6 bases). From germline, CDR1 is SGDLS and CDR2 YYNGEE. CDR3 length: 14 residues. The V end lost 5 bases, the J end lost 12 bases, and 21 bases lay between the germline ends. The CDR3 sequence: CASSLAVGEGRQFF. The CDR3 region has the DNA TGTGCCAGCAGTTTAGCGGTAGGAGAGGGAAGGCAGTTCTTC.

The V and J genes are TRBV27 and TRBJ2-1; 9 nucleotides align to TRBD2. The CDR3 is made up of 16 amino acids. The J segment lost 8 bases and the V segment lost 4 bases, leaving 12 bases of the junction unmatched. CDR1 is MNHEY and CDR2 is SMNVEV in the germline V gene (reference sequence). The CDR3: CASSSPLAGEGDEQFF. DNA for the CDR3: TGTGCCAGCAGTTCCCCTTTAGCGGGAGAAGGCGATGAGCAGTTCTTC.

The chain couples TRBV29-1 to TRBJ1-1; D remains ambiguous. Germline lookup yields CDR1 SQVTM and CDR2 ANQGSEA. The CDR3 sequence is 13 residues long. Deletions cut 1 base from V and 5 bases from J, with 11 bases between. The CDR3 loop is CSVEVRVRTEAFF. The CDR3 bases are TGCAGCGTTGAAGTTCGGGTGAGGACTGAAGCTTTCTTT.

The chain combines TRBV14 with TRBJ2-1; D is perhaps TRBD2 (7 bases). V was trimmed by 2 bases and J by 2 bases, leaving 10 bases between them. Germline values: CDR1 SGHDN, CDR2 FVKESK. This CDR3 comprises 15 residues. The CDR3: CASSQRGGAYNEQFF. In DNA, the CDR3 is TGTGCCAGCAGCCAAAGGGGGGGCGCCTACAATGAGCAGTTCTTC.

This chain's CDR3 is CASSLVGGMNTGELFF. CDR3 nucleotides: TGTGCCAGCAGCTTAGTTGGGGGGATGAACACCGGGGAGCTGTTTTTT. The V gene is TRBV7-7, the J gene TRBJ2-2, with D perhaps TRBD2 (6 bases). The germline gives CDR1 SSHAT, CDR2 FNYEAQ (reference sequence). Trimming cost V 1 base and J 1 base, with 10 bases left between them. The length of the CDR3 is 16 residues.

The chain joins TRBV29-1 to TRBJ2-7; 9 nucleotides line up with TRBD1. This CDR3 comprises 12 residues. Unmatched junction bases numbered 3, after V lost 6 bases and J lost 3 bases. Germline V lookup: CDR1 SQVTM, CDR2 ANQGSEA. The chain's CDR3 is CSVTDRGYEQYF. The CDR3 nucleotides read TGCAGCGTCACGGACAGGGGCTACGAGCAGTACTTC.

This CDR3 reads CASSALAGATQYF. The CDR3 DNA follows: TGTGCCAGCAGTGCCCTTGCAGGGGCGACCCAGTACTTC. The chain carries TRBV28 and TRBJ2-5, with D perhaps TRBD1 (6 bases). The CDR3 has 13 residues. V gave up 5 bases and J gave up 7 bases, with 14 bases separating them. From germline, CDR1 is MDHEN and CDR2 SYDVKM.

The chain carries TRBV5-8 and TRBJ1-5, with D tentatively TRBD1 (6 bases). V was pared by 5 bases and J by 0 bases, with 18 bases between. This CDR3 contains 17 residues. The germline CDR1 and CDR2 sequences are SGHTS and YDEGEE. The CDR3 protein is CASSRSQGRYSNQPQHF. DNA of the CDR3: TGTGCCAGCAGTAGGTCACAGGGACGCTATAGCAATCAGCCCCAGCATTTT.

The J gene is TRBJ2-5, the V gene TRBV2, with D possibly TRBD2 on 5 matching bases. The CDR3 loop spans 13 amino acids. Trimming removed 4 bases at V and 3 bases at J, with 9 bases between. CDR1 is SNHLY, CDR2 FYNNEI, per germline. CDR3 nucleotide sequence: TGTGCCAGCAGTGGAGGGAACGAAGAGACCCAGTACTTC. It yields the protein CASSGGNEETQYF.

The chain combines TRBV10-2 with TRBJ2-5; a weak D match, TRBD1 (5 bases). The CDR3 extends over 13 amino acids. The ends were cut back, 4 bases at V and 4 bases at J, with 10 bases in the middle. Per the germline V gene, CDR1 is WSHSY and CDR2 is SAAADI. CDR3 residues: CASSVAGSETQYF. The CDR3 DNA is TGCGCCAGCAGTGTAGCAGGGTCAGAGACCCAGTACTTC.

The V gene is TRBV5-8, the J gene TRBJ2-1; 7 positions agree with TRBD2. After removal of 0 bases from V and 8 bases from J, the junction contained 8 bases not matched to a gene. The germline V gene encodes CDR1 SGHTS and CDR2 YDEGEE. The CDR3 runs 15 residues. Here the CDR3 DNA reads TGTGCCAGCAGCTTGGGACTAGCCGAGAGAGATGAGCAGTTCTTC. This sequence encodes CASSLGLAERDEQFF.

This rearrangement joins TRBV10-1 to TRBJ2-7; tentatively, D is TRBD1 (5 bases). Trimming cost V 6 bases and J 5 bases, with 14 bases left between them. The CDR3 has 13 residues. Germline V gene sequence: CDR1 WNHNN, CDR2 SYGVQD (reference sequence). The CDR3 loop is CASSPLGPDEQYF. The CDR3 DNA follows: TGCGCCAGCAGCCCGTTGGGGCCGGACGAGCAGTACTTC.

This CDR3 is CASSTGQLDTQYF. The DNA for the CDR3 is TGCGCCAGCAGCACCGGACAGCTGGATACGCAGTATTTT. This chain uses TRBV5-1 with TRBJ2-3, with TRBD1 as a possible D gene (6 bases). CDR1 is SGHRS and CDR2 is YFSETQ in the germline V gene. The CDR3 totals 13 residues. V was trimmed by 4 bases and J by 6 bases, leaving 12 bases between them.

As for this clone: Other nucleotide sequences in the sample specify the same CDR3. The genes are TRBV19 and TRBJ1-4; possibly TRBD1 for D (5 bases). This CDR3 comprises 15 residues. Germline V gene sequence: CDR1 LNHDA, CDR2 SQIVND (reference sequence). V shed 3 bases and J shed 0 bases, with 8 bases lying between them. The CDR3 loop reads CASSITQATNEKLFF. The CDR3 DNA reads as TGTGCCAGTAGTATCACACAGGCAACTAATGAAAAACTGTTTTTT.

The J gene is TRBJ1-6, the V gene TRBV6-1; possibly TRBD1 for D (5 bases). Germline CDR1 and CDR2: MNHNS and SASEGT. The CDR3 runs to 17 residues. V was trimmed by 3 bases and J by 2 bases, leaving 14 bases between them. The CDR3 is CASSDWGSLTYNSPLHF. In DNA, the CDR3 is TGTGCCAGCAGTGATTGGGGCTCCCTTACCTATAATTCACCCCTCCACTTT.

This sequence joins TRBV6-5 and TRBJ1-4; 7 positions agree with TRBD1. The V gene end was trimmed by 5 bases and the J gene end by 4 bases; junction bases not matched to a gene: 4. Germline V gene lookup returns CDR1 MNHEY and CDR2 SVGAGI. The CDR3 extends over 14 amino acids. CDR3 sequence: CASSRTGHNEKLFF. The CDR3 DNA reads as TGTGCCAGCAGTCGGACAGGACATAATGAAAAACTGTTTTTT.

V usage is TRBV7-6 and J usage is TRBJ2-7; D uncertain. The CDR3 has 14 residues. The V gene's germline CDR1 is SGHVS and CDR2 FNYEAQ. The V end lost 2 bases, the J end lost 1 base, and 9 bases lay between the germline ends. The CDR3 region has the DNA TGTGCCAGCAGCTTACAGACTGCATCCTACGAGCAGTACTTC. Its protein is CASSLQTASYEQYF.

CDR3 protein: CASKGGTYEQYF. In DNA, the CDR3 is TGTGCCAGCAAGGGCGGGACCTACGAGCAGTACTTC. This chain joins TRBV6-5 and TRBJ2-7; a weak D match, TRBD2 (6 bases). From germline, CDR1 is MNHEY and CDR2 SVGAGI. Trimming stripped 7 bases from V and 2 bases from J, with 9 bases between. There are 12 residues in the CDR3.

The genes are TRBV27 and TRBJ2-1; D gene ambiguous. Deletions cut 3 bases from V and 6 bases from J, with 12 bases between. The germline V gene has CDR1 MNHEY and CDR2 SMNVEV (reference sequence). The CDR3 sequence is 14 residues long. The chain's CDR3 is CASSFLAVANEQFF. The CDR3 DNA follows: TGTGCCAGCAGTTTCCTCGCGGTAGCCAATGAGCAGTTCTTC.

The CDR3 nucleotides read TGCGCCACCGGAGACCTAGCGGGAGGTTACGAGCAGTACTTC. Translating it yields CATGDLAGGYEQYF. The chain combines TRBV4-1 with TRBJ2-7, with TRBD2 matching 11 bases. There are 14 residues in the CDR3. Germline assignment: CDR1 MGHRA and CDR2 YSYEKL. V shed 10 bases, J shed 4 bases, and the junction held 9 bases outside the gene matches.

The gene calls are TRBV5-1 and TRBJ2-5, with 8 bases lining up with TRBD1. Per the germline V gene, CDR1 is SGHRS and CDR2 is YFSETQ. Trimming cost V 1 base and J 5 bases; bases outside gene matches: 10. This CDR3 has 16 amino acids. CDR3 sequence: CASSLRTGPSGETQYF. The CDR3 DNA reads as TGCGCCAGCAGCTTGAGGACAGGGCCCTCCGGTGAGACCCAGTACTTC.

This clone was recorded once. The chain joins TRBV2 to TRBJ2-1, with TRBD1 as a possible D gene (5 bases). CDR3 length equals 8 residues. Deletions cut 7 bases from V and 16 bases from J, with 8 bases between. Germline V CDR1 and CDR2: SNHLY, FYNNEI. CDR3 coding DNA: TGTGCCAGCAAGACAGTCTTCTTC. This gives the protein CASKTVFF.